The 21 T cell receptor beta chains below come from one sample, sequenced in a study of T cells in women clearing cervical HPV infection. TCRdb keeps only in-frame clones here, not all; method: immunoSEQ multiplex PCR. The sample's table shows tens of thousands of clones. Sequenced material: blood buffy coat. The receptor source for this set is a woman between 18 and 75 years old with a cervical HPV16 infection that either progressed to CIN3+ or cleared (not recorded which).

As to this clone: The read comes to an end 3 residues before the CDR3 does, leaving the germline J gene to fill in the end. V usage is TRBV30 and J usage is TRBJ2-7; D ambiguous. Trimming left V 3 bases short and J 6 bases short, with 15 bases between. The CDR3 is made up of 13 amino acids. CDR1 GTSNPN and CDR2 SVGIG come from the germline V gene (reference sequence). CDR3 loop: CAWRAPSSIEQYF. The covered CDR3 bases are TGTGCCTGGAGGGCCCCTTCGAGTATCGAG.

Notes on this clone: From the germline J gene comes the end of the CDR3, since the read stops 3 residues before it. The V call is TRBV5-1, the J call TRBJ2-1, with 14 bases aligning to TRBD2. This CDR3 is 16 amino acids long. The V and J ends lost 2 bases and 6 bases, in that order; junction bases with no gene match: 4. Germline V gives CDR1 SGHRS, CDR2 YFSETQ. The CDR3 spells CASSFPGTSGSNEQFF. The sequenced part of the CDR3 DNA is TGCGCCAGCAGCTTTCCCGGGACTAGCGGGAGCAATGAG. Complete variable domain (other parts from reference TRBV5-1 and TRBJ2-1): KAGVTQTPRYLIKTRGQQVTLSCSPISGHRSVSWYQQTPGQGLQFLFEYFSETQRNKGNFPGRFSGRQFSNSRSEMNVSTLELGDSALYLCASSFPGTSGSNEQFFGPGTRLTVL.

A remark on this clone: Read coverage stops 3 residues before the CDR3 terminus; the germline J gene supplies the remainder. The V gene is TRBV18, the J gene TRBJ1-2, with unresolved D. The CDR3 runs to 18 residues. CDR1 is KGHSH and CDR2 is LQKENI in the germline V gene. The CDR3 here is CASSPPRASGVPVDDYTF. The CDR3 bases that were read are TGTGCCAGCTCACCACCCCGGGCTAGCGGGGTACCGGTGGATGAC.

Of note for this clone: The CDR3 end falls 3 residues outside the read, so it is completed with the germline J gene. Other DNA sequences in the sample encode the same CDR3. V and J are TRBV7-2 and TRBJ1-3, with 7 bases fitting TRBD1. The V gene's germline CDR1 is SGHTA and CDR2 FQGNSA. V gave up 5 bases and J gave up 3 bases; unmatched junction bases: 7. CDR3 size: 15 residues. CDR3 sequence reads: CASSPLDRVGNTIYF. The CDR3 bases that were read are TGTGCCAGCAGCCCCCTAGACAGGGTTGGAAACACC.

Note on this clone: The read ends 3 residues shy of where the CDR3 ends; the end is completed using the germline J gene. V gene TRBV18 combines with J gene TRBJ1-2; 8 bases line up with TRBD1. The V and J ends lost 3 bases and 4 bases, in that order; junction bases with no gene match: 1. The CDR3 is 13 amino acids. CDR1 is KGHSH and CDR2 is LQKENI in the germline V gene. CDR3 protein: CASSPDRGYGYTF. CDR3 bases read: TGTGCCAGCTCACCCGACAGGGGCTATGGC. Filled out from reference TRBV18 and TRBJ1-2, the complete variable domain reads NAGVMQNPRHLVRRRGQEARLRCSPMKGHSHVYWYRQLPEEGLKFMVYLQKENIIDESGMPKERFSAEFPKEGPSILRIQQVVRGDSAAYFCASSPDRGYGYTFGSGTRLTVV.

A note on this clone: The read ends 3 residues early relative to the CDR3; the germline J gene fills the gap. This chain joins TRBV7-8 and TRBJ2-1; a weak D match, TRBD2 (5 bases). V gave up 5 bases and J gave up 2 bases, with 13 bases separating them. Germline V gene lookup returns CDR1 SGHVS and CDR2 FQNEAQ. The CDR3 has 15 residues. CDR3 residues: CASSPTSVAYNEQFF. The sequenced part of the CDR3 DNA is TGTGCCAGCAGCCCTACTAGTGTTGCCTACAATGAG.

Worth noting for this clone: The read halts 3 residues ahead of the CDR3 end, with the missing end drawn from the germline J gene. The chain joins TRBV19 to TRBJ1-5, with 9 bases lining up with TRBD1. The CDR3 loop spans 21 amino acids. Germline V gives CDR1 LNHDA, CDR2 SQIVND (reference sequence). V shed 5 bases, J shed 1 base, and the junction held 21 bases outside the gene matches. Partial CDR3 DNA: TGTGCCAGTAGTCCCAAGGTCGGGGACAGGGTTTATGTTTGGAGCAATCAGCCC. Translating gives CASSPKVGDRVYVWSNQP. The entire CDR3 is CASSPKVGDRVYVWSNQPQHF.

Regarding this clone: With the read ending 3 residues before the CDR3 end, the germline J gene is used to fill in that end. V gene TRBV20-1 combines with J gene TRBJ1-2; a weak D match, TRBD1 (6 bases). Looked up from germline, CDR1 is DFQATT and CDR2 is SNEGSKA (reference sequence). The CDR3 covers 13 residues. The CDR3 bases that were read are TGCAGTGCAGCAGACAGGAGGGGAGGGGGC. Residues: CSAADRRGGG. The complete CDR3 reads CSAADRRGGGYTF.

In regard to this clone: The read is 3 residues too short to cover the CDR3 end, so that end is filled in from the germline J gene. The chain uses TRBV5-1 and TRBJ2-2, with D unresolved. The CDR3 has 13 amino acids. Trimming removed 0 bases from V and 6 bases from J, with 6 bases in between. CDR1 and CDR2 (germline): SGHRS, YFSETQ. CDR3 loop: CASSLGIPGELFF. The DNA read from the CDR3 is TGCGCCAGCAGCTTGGGTATCCCCGGGGAG.

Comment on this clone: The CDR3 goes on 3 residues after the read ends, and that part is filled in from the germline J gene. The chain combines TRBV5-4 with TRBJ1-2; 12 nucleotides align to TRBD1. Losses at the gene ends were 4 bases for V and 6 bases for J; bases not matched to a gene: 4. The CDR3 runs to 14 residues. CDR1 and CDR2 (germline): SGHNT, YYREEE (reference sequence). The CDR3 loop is CASSGDRGHNGYTF. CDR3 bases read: TGTGCCAGCAGCGGGGACAGGGGGCACAATGGC.

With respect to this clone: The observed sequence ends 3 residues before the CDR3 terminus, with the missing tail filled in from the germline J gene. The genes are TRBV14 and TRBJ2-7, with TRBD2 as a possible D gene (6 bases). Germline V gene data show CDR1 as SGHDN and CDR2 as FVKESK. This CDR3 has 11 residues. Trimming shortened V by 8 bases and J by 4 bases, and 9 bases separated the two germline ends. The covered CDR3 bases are TGTGCCAGCGCGGGGCGGTACGAG. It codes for CASAGRYE. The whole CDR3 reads CASAGRYEQYF.

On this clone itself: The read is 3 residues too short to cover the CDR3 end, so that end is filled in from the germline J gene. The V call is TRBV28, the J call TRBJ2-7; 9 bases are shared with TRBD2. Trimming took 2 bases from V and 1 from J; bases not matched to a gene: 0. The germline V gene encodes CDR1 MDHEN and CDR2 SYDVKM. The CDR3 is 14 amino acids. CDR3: CASSLSGGSYEQYF. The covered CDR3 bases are TGTGCCAGCAGTTTAAGCGGGGGGTCCTACGAG.

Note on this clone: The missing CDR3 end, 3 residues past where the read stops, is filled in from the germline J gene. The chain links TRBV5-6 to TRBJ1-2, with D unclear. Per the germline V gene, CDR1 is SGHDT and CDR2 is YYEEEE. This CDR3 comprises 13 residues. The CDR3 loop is CASSLISTDTYTF. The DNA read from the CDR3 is TGTGCCAGCAGCTTGATCTCCACAGATACC.

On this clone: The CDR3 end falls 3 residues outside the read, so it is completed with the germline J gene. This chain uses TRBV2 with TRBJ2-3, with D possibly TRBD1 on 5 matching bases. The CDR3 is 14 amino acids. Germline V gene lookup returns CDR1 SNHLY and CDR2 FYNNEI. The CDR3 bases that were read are TGTGCCAGCAGTTCTAGACAGACCCAAGAGACG. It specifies CASSSRQTQET. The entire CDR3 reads CASSSRQTQETQYF.

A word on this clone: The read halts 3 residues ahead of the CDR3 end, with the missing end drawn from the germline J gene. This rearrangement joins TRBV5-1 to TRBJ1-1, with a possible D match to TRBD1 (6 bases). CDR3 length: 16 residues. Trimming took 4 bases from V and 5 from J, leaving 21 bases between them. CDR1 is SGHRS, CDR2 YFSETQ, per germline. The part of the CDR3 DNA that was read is TGCGCCAGCAGCGGCCGACAAGGGGGGGGAAGGACTGAA. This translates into CASSGRQGGGRTE. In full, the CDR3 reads CASSGRQGGGRTEAFF.

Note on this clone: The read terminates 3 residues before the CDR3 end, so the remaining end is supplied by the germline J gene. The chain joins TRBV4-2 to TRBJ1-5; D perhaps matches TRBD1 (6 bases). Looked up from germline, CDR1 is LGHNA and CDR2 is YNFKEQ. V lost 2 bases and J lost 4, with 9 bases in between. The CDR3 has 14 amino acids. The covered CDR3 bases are TGTGCCAGCAGCCAATACAGGGTAAATCAGCCC. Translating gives CASSQYRVNQP. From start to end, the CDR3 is CASSQYRVNQPQHF.

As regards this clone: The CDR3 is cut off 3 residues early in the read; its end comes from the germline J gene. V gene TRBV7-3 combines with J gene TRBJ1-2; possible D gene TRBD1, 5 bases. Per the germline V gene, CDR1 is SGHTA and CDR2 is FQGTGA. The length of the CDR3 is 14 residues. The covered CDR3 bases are TGTGCCAGCAGCTTATCGGGGGTGGGAGATACC. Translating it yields CASSLSGVGDT. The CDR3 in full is CASSLSGVGDTYTF.

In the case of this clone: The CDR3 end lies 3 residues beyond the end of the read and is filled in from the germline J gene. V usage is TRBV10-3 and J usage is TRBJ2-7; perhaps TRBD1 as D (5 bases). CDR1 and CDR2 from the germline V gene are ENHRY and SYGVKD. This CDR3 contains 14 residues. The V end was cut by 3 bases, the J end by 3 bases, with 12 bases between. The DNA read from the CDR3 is TGTGCCATCAGTGAACCAGGGAAGAGCTACGAG. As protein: CAISEPGKSYE. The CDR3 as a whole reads CAISEPGKSYEQYF.

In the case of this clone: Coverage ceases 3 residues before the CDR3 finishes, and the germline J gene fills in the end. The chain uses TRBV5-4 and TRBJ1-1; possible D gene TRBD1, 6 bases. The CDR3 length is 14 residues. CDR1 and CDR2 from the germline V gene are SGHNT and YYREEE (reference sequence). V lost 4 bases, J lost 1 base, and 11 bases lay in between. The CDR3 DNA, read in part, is TGTGCCAGCAGCCTCGGACAGCAGAACACTGAA. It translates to CASSLGQQNTE. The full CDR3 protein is CASSLGQQNTEAFF.

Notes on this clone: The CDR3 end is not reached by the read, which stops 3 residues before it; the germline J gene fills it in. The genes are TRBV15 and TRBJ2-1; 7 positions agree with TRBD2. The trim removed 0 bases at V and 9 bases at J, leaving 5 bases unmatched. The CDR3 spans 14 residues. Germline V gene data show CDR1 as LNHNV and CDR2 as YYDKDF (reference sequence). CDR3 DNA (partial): TGTGCCACCAGCAGAGAGTTGGGGGGGACTGAG. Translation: CATSRELGGTE. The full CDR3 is CATSRELGGTEQFF.

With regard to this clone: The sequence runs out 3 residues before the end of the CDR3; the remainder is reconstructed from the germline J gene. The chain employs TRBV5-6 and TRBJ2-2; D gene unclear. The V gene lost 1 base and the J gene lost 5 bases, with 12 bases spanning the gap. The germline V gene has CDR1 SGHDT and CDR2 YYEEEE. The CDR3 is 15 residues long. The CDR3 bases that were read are TGTGCCAGCAGCTTGTGGGTAGCTTGGACCGGGGAG. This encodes CASSLWVAWTGE. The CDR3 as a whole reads CASSLWVAWTGELFF.